This is a list of T cell receptor beta chains from one sample in a study of cytomegalovirus exposure and HLA in healthy donors. Produced via immunoSEQ multiplex PCR; TCRdb's table is partial and in-frame only. The sample shows about 150,000 clones, around two thirds of them seen only once. Sequenced sample: PBMCs. The receptors shown here come from a man aged 25-40 years in good health and CMV-seropositive. CDR3s include the opening cysteine and the closing phenylalanine or tryptophan. The order of the fields is clone size, V gene, J gene, D gene, CDR3 protein, CDR3 DNA. D genes are given only for firm matches. Where a row states a size, it is once, few, many or the class of an expanded clone; other rows omit it.

abundance: few
v_gene: TRBV6-1
j_gene: TRBJ1-2
d_gene: -
CDR3aa: CASSEGEGASYGYTF
CDR3nt: TGTGCCAGCAGTGAAGGAGAGGGAGCGTCCTATGGCTACACCTTC

abundance: few
v_gene: TRBV21-1
j_gene: TRBJ2-7
d_gene: -
CDR3aa: CASSPERTGQREFCEQYF
CDR3nt: TGTGCCAGCAGCCCAGAAAGGACAGGTCAGCGGGAGTTTTGCGAGCAGTACTTC

abundance: -
v_gene: TRBV9
j_gene: TRBJ1-1
d_gene: -
CDR3aa: CASSRQSMNTEAFF
CDR3nt: TGTGCCAGCAGCAGACAGTCCATGAACACTGAAGCTTTCTTT

abundance: few
v_gene: TRBV30
j_gene: TRBJ2-3
d_gene: -
CDR3aa: CAWSVSVGVGTDTQYF
CDR3nt: TGTGCCTGGAGTGTTTCGGTGGGAGTCGGCACAGATACGCAGTATTTT

abundance: -
v_gene: TRBV7-2
j_gene: TRBJ2-3
d_gene: -
CDR3aa: CASSLVGQGSTDTQYF
CDR3nt: TGTGCCAGCAGCTTAGTAGGGCAGGGGAGCACAGATACGCAGTATTTT

abundance: -
v_gene: TRBV14
j_gene: TRBJ1-2
d_gene: -
CDR3aa: CASSPGPQLLNYGYTF
CDR3nt: TGTGCCAGCAGCCCTGGGCCTCAACTTCTTAACTATGGCTACACCTTC

abundance: -
v_gene: TRBV19
j_gene: TRBJ2-1
d_gene: TRBD2
CDR3aa: CASSIGLAGGNEQFF
CDR3nt: TGTGCCAGTAGTATAGGACTAGCGGGAGGAAATGAGCAGTTCTTC

abundance: -
v_gene: TRBV27
j_gene: TRBJ2-1
d_gene: -
CDR3aa: CASAKTDYNEQFF
CDR3nt: TGTGCCAGCGCCAAGACAGACTACAATGAGCAGTTCTTC

abundance: -
v_gene: TRBV5-8
j_gene: TRBJ2-5
d_gene: -
CDR3aa: CASSLGQQETQYF
CDR3nt: TGTGCCAGCAGCTTGGGACAACAAGAGACCCAGTACTTC

abundance: -
v_gene: TRBV30
j_gene: TRBJ2-1
d_gene: TRBD2
CDR3aa: CAWSVPSGRLNEQFF
CDR3nt: TGTGCCTGGAGTGTACCTAGCGGGAGACTGAATGAGCAGTTCTTC

abundance: -
v_gene: TRBV7-7
j_gene: TRBJ2-5
d_gene: TRBD2
CDR3aa: CASSRTWCGREETQYF
CDR3nt: TGTGCTAGCAGCCGCACCTGGTGCGGGAGAGAAGAGACCCAGTACTTC